Listed below are T cell receptor beta chains from one sample, sequenced in a study of response to subunit inactivated influenza vaccine. TCRdb re-analysed the RT-PCR reads in MiXCR, keeping a single row per CDR3 protein. The profile shows 630,000 or so distinct CDR3 sequences, more than 15% of them singletons. Sample: PBMCs from blood, taken roughly 12 days after vaccination. All receptors derive from a man aged 50-60 years who received an inactivated influenza vaccine. The CDR3 runs from the conserved cysteine through the conserved F or W. D genes are given only for firm matches. Some rows mark clone size as missing; the rest say once, few, many or name a class of expanded clone.

clone size	D gene	CDR3 length	V gene	J gene	CDR3 protein
few	NA	15	TRBV5-5	TRBJ2-6	CASSFQGYGANVLTF
once	TRBD2	14	TRBV20-1	TRBJ2-1	CSARASGRVDEQFF
NA	NA	15	TRBV5-1	TRBJ1-6	CASSLDAGDNSPLHF
NA	TRBD1	14	TRBV29-1	TRBJ2-7	CSVEQDRVPYEQYF
few	NA	16	TRBV21-1	TRBJ2-7	CASSIGLAGGPYEQYF
NA	NA	15	TRBV4-1	TRBJ1-1	CASSQNIGSSTEAFF
NA	TRBD2	14	TRBV28	TRBJ2-1	CASRQERENREQFF
few	NA	14	TRBV28	TRBJ2-1	CATHSGGSYNEQFF
NA	NA	20	TRBV3-1	TRBJ2-5	CASRRHRQGETSGATETQYF
NA	NA	14	TRBV11-2	TRBJ1-6	CASSFSGGDSPLHF
NA	NA	13	TRBV5-5	TRBJ1-1	CASRLSPGTEAFF
few	NA	12	TRBV11-2	TRBJ2-7	CASSLSRVEQYF
NA	TRBD2	13	TRBV5-5	TRBJ2-1	CAISFRLADEQFF
many	NA	16	TRBV3-1	TRBJ2-5	CASSQEARAYQETQYF
NA	TRBD1	16	TRBV5-1	TRBJ1-1	CASSLRSGTGNTEAFF
NA	NA	16	TRBV25-1	TRBJ2-5	CASSEVGRETGETQYF
NA	NA	14	TRBV20-1	TRBJ1-6	CSARAGARNSPLHF
NA	TRBD1	16	TRBV5-1	TRBJ2-7	CASSLPRQGHTYEQYF
NA	NA	17	TRBV28	TRBJ2-4	CASSLRDNFFVANIQYF
once	NA	14	TRBV12-5	TRBJ2-2	CASGGGLDTGELFF
NA	NA	12	TRBV11-2	TRBJ2-3	CASSLRRNTQYF
medium-sized	TRBD2	15	TRBV7-8	TRBJ2-3	CASSLTGGLADTQYF
NA	TRBD1	18	TRBV12-3/TRBV12-4	TRBJ2-7	CASSSSLWSTGIFYEQYF
NA	NA	12	TRBV7-9	TRBJ2-1	CASSLILLEQFF
NA	TRBD2	14	TRBV20-1	TRBJ2-2	CSARDRGVTGELFF
few	NA	16	TRBV20-1	TRBJ1-5	CSARPLGQAHNQPQHF
few	NA	13	TRBV7-8	TRBJ2-3	CASSSPGAGTQYF
few	NA	13	TRBV29-1	TRBJ2-7	CSVEMGPSYEQYF
NA	NA	14	TRBV9	TRBJ2-3	CASSVVGSTDTQYF
many	NA	14	TRBV25-1	TRBJ1-1	CASSEEGPVTEAFF
NA	NA	14	TRBV20-1	TRBJ2-1	CSARISGLLNEQFF
NA	NA	13	TRBV27	TRBJ2-7	CASSIGIFYEQYF
NA	NA	13	TRBV3-1	TRBJ2-3	CASCPRYTDTQYF
NA	NA	14	TRBV11-1	TRBJ2-3	CASSFGPGTDTQYF
few	NA	13	TRBV7-9	TRBJ1-1	CASSLNAGKEAFF
many	NA	13	TRBV20-1	TRBJ1-6	CSASWGYNSPLHF
few	TRBD1	16	TRBV28	TRBJ2-3	CASSSTGTGATDTQYF
NA	NA	16	TRBV7-9	TRBJ2-3	CASSLSAGVTHGTQYF
few	TRBD2	16	TRBV3-1	TRBJ2-1	CASSRLTSGIYNEQFF
few	TRBD2	16	TRBV28	TRBJ2-7	CASMAASGGFSYEQYF
few	TRBD1	17	TRBV7-8	TRBJ2-5	CASSLRDRGIGKETQYF
many	TRBD2	16	TRBV7-8	TRBJ2-2	CASSSGLAGVTGELFF
many	TRBD2	15	TRBV7-8	TRBJ2-5	CASSEGLAGVETQYF
NA	NA	12	TRBV12-3/TRBV12-4	TRBJ1-2	CASSGETYGYTF
NA	TRBD1	15	TRBV28	TRBJ2-7	CASSFGTGGYYEQYF
few	TRBD1	16	TRBV6-1	TRBJ2-7	CASSELPGQATYEQYF
many	NA	14	TRBV12-3/TRBV12-4	TRBJ1-4	CASSLRQGNEKLFF
NA	TRBD1	17	TRBV10-3	TRBJ2-1	CAISDPQNRGTYNEQFF
few	NA	15	TRBV7-3	TRBJ2-5	CASSIASGEIETQYF
many	NA	16	TRBV7-2	TRBJ2-3	CASSPQGTLSTDTQYF
NA	TRBD1	13	TRBV2	TRBJ2-5	CASSRQGWGTQYF
few	NA	13	TRBV10-3	TRBJ2-5	CAISRLDQETQYF
NA	TRBD1	14	TRBV7-7	TRBJ2-5	CASSSYDREETQYF
NA	TRBD1	14	TRBV10-3	TRBJ1-2	CAISPGQGNYGYTF
NA	TRBD1	14	TRBV28	TRBJ2-7	CASSRQGSGYEQYF